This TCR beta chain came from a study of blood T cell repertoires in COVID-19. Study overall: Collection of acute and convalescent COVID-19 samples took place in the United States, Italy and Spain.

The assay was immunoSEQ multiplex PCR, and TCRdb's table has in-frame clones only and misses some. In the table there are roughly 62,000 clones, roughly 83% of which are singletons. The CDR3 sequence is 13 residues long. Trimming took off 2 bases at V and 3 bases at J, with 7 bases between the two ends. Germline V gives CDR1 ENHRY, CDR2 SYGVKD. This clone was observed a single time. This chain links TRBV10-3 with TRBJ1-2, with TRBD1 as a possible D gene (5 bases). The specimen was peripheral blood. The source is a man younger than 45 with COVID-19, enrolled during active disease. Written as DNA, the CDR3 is TGTGCCATCAGTGAGGGGGGGGACTATGGCTACACCTTC. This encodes CAISEGGDYGYTF.